This T cell receptor (beta chain) was documented in a study of shared clonotypes between healthy human individuals. Study findings and constraints: The low donor count limited represented genetic and exposure-history diversity.

Trimming cost V 2 bases and J 5 bases; bases outside gene matches: 14. Germline loops: CDR1 SGHDT, CDR2 YYEEEE. The CDR3 spans 17 residues. The table lists this clone with a count of one. Antigen: not known. It was CD45RO-negative cells, positively selected for CCR7, that made up naive CD8 cells, with terminally differentiated effector memory CD45RA+ cells excluded. The study enrolled healthy HIV-negative adults without recent acute infections or vaccinations as donors. The assay was immunoSEQ multiplex PCR, and TCRdb's table has in-frame clones only and misses some. The sample contains hundreds of thousands of clones, 95% to 97% of which appear only once.

This sequence was found in a woman in her twenties or thirties in good health. Material for sequencing was naive CD8+ T cells sorted from blood. The genes are TRBV5-6 and TRBJ1-2; 8 bases fit TRBD1. CDR3 sequence reads: CASSLRPRTGGWYGYTF. The CDR3 DNA is TGTGCCAGCAGCTTAAGGCCCCGTACAGGGGGTTGGTATGGCTACACCTTC.